This TCR beta chain was captured by sequencing in a study of CD8+CD57+ T cells in acquired aplastic anemia. Overall study: The DNA of sorted CD4+ and CD8+ cells averaged approximately 3.4 ug.

The sample holds many counts of this clonotype. Trimming removed 8 bases from V and 1 base from J; junction bases left unmatched: 11. Germline V lookup: CDR1 MNHNY, CDR2 SVGAGI (reference sequence). The CDR3 has 16 residues. The use of genomic DNA as template underpinned the TCR beta VDJ and CDR3 profiling. MiXCR, applied by TCRdb to the reads, yields one record per CDR3 protein. The repertoire holds 250,000 to 350,000 distinct CDR3 sequences, with around 60% as singletons. The clonotype comes from a human donor with severe aplastic anemia or a healthy control (not recorded which). Sequencing used sorted CD4+, CD8+, or CD8+CD57+ T cells (not recorded which) from PBMCs. This sequence joins TRBV6-6 and TRBJ2-3; 8 bases are a match to TRBD2. The CDR3 here is CASGLAGGYGTDTQYF. In DNA form, the CDR3 reads TGTGCCAGCGGGCTAGCGGGCGGATACGGCACAGATACGCAGTATTTT.